Listed below are T cell receptor beta chains from one sample, sequenced in a study of blood T cell repertoires in COVID-19. Profiled with immunoSEQ multiplex PCR; TCRdb holds only in-frame clones, not every one. The table has fewer than 300,000 clones, over 70% seen once. The sample consisted of peripheral blood. The receptors shown here come from a woman of 80 years or more with acute or convalescent COVID-19. Each CDR3 is given with its conserved first and last residue. D genes are given only for firm matches. Clone size is given for some rows only: seen once, a few or many times, or a class if the clone is expanded.

clone size,D gene,V gene,J gene,CDR3 DNA,CDR3 protein
NA,TRBD1,TRBV10-3,TRBJ2-5,TGTGCCATCAGTGATAGGACAGGGATAGAGACCCAGTACTTC,CAISDRTGIETQYF
NA,NA,TRBV7-9,TRBJ1-6,TGTGCCAGCAGCTTAGCTCGGGATATAGTTTCACCCCTCCACTTT,CASSLARDIVSPLHF
NA,NA,TRBV2,TRBJ1-6,TGTGCCAGCAAGAGCCGACAAGAAAATTCACCCCTCCACTTT,CASKSRQENSPLHF
few,NA,TRBV11-2,TRBJ1-2,TGTGCCAGCAGCTTAGTACCCGGCGGGGGATATGGCTACACCTTC,CASSLVPGGGYGYTF
NA,TRBD1,TRBV12-3/TRBV12-4,TRBJ2-2,TGTGCCAGCTCACAGGGGGCGGGCGGGGAGCTGTTTTTT,CASSQGAGGELFF
NA,NA,TRBV6-6,TRBJ1-6,TGTGCCAGCAGGGAGACCGGGACAATGGTTTCACCCCTCCACTTT,CASRETGTMVSPLHF
NA,NA,TRBV5-1,TRBJ2-3,TGCGCCAGCACCGGGCCGCTTACAGCGGCAAATACGCAGTATTTT,CASTGPLTAANTQYF
NA,TRBD1,TRBV27,TRBJ2-1,TGTGCCAGCAGTTTGACAGGGAATAACAATGAGCAGTTCTTC,CASSLTGNNNEQFF
NA,NA,TRBV4-2,TRBJ2-7,TGTGCCAGCAGCCAAGGTACCTACGAGCAGTACTTC,CASSQGTYEQYF
NA,NA,TRBV3-1/TRBV3-2,TRBJ2-6,TGTGCCAGCACCCAAAGGGTGCGAACAGGGAAGTGGTTGTTCTCTGGGGCCAACGTCCTGACTTTC,CASTQRVRTGKWLFSGANVLTF
NA,TRBD2,TRBV19,TRBJ2-3,TGTGCCAGTAGTATAAGCGGGAGGGCCAGAGATACGCAGTATTTT,CASSISGRARDTQYF
NA,NA,TRBV19,TRBJ1-2,TGTGCCAGTAGTTCAGGGTATGGCTACACCTTC,CASSSGYGYTF
NA,NA,TRBV4-1,TRBJ2-7,TGCGCCAGCAGCCAAGTCGGGAGCTCCTACGAGCAGTACTTC,CASSQVGSSYEQYF
NA,NA,TRBV5-1,TRBJ2-3,TGCGCCAGCAACCTAAGGGGGGGTGAGAGCACAGATACGCAGTATTTT,CASNLRGGESTDTQYF
few,TRBD1,TRBV2,TRBJ1-2,TGTGCCAGCAGTGAAACAGGGGTGGGCTACACCTTC,CASSETGVGYTF
NA,TRBD2,TRBV13,TRBJ2-1,TGTGCCAGCAGCTTCCAAAGCGGGAGGGCCGGTAATGAGCAGTTCTTC,CASSFQSGRAGNEQFF
once,NA,TRBV19,TRBJ1-6,TGTGCCAGTAGTATCCAGGCTCATTCACCCCTCCACTTT,CASSIQAHSPLHF
NA,TRBD2,TRBV6-5,TRBJ2-7,TGTGCCAGCGGGACTAGCGGGAGCAGCTACGAGCAGTACTTC,CASGTSGSSYEQYF
NA,NA,TRBV6-5,TRBJ2-5,TGTGCCAGCAGCAGCGCTCGGCGTGTGGAGACCCAGTACTTC,CASSSARRVETQYF
NA,TRBD2,TRBV18,TRBJ2-3,TGTGCCAGCAAGACTAGCGGGGCACTCACAGATACGCAGTATTTT,CASKTSGALTDTQYF
NA,TRBD1,TRBV5-1,TRBJ2-1,TGCGCCAGCAGCCCCCGGGGGACAGGGGCTCTGTCGAACAATGAGCAGTTCTTC,CASSPRGTGALSNNEQFF
NA,NA,TRBV21-1,TRBJ1-1,TGTGCCAGCAGCAAGACCCCCGACGGCAGGGGTACTGAAGCTTTCTTT,CASSKTPDGRGTEAFF
NA,TRBD1,TRBV19,TRBJ1-1,TGTGCCAGCCTGGAGGGGGGACAGGGGGCTGAAGCTTTCTTT,CASLEGGQGAEAFF
NA,NA,TRBV2,TRBJ2-2,TGTGCCAGCAGTGTTCAGACAAGCACCGGGGAGCTGTTTTTT,CASSVQTSTGELFF
NA,NA,TRBV6-6,TRBJ1-3,TGTGCCAGCAGTACGGTGGTAACTGGAAACACCATATATTTT,CASSTVVTGNTIYF
NA,NA,TRBV6-1,TRBJ1-5,TGTGCCAGCAGTGAAGCTAGGGGGGGGCGCTTAGGCAATCAGCCCCAGCATTTT,CASSEARGGRLGNQPQHF
NA,NA,TRBV18,TRBJ2-2,TGTGCCAGCTCTGCTTATGAGGCCGGGGAGCTGTTTTTT,CASSAYEAGELFF
NA,NA,TRBV12-3/TRBV12-4,TRBJ2-1,TGTGCCAGCAGCCAACAGCACAATGAGCAGTTCTTC,CASSQQHNEQFF
few,TRBD1,TRBV6-5,TRBJ1-6,TGTGCCAGCAGTTACGGGGGACAGGGCAATTCACCCCTCCACTTT,CASSYGGQGNSPLHF
NA,NA,TRBV5-4,TRBJ1-1,TGTGCCAGCAGCTTGGGTGGGGGCCGAAGTGCTGAAGCTTTCTTT,CASSLGGGRSAEAFF
NA,NA,TRBV27,TRBJ2-6,TGTGCCAGCAGTTTAGGCCCGCCCGGAATGGGCAGGGCCAACTCTGGGGCCAACGTCCTGACTTTC,CASSLGPPGMGRANSGANVLTF
NA,NA,TRBV28,TRBJ1-2,TGTGCCAGCAGTTTATTGGCAGGGTCGGGCTACACCTTC,CASSLLAGSGYTF
NA,NA,TRBV6-5,TRBJ1-1,TGTGCCAGCAAGACACACATGAACACTGAAGCTTTCTTT,CASKTHMNTEAFF
NA,NA,TRBV7-6,TRBJ2-5,TGTGCCAGCAGCCAACTTTCCTGGCGGCCGCAAGAGACCCAGTACTTC,CASSQLSWRPQETQYF
NA,NA,TRBV25-1,TRBJ2-2,TGTGCCAGCAGTGACCCGGGGTCCGCGAACACCGGGGAGCTGTTTTTT,CASSDPGSANTGELFF
NA,TRBD1,TRBV29-1,TRBJ1-1,TGCAGCGTCTTGACAGGGTCGGGGGACACTGAAGCTTTCTTT,CSVLTGSGDTEAFF
NA,NA,TRBV12-3/TRBV12-4,TRBJ2-5,TGTGCCAGCAGTTTTTTACTCCAAGAGACCCAGTACTTC,CASSFLLQETQYF
NA,NA,TRBV4-2,TRBJ1-6,TGTGCCAGCAGCCAAGATACGGGGGTGAGCTCCTATAATTCACCCCTCCACTTT,CASSQDTGVSSYNSPLHF
NA,TRBD1,TRBV25-1,TRBJ1-1,TGTGCCAGCAAGGCCTCAGGGGGCTACACTGAAGCTTTCTTT,CASKASGGYTEAFF
NA,NA,TRBV3-1/TRBV3-2,TRBJ1-1,TGTGCCAGCAGCCACCTCTCTCAGAAGAACACTGAAGCTTTCTTT,CASSHLSQKNTEAFF
NA,TRBD2,TRBV3-1/TRBV3-2,TRBJ2-2,TGTGCCAGCAGCCGGACTAGCGGGAGTCGCAGTATCGGGGAGCTGTTTTTT,CASSRTSGSRSIGELFF
few,NA,TRBV5-1,TRBJ2-3,TGCGCCAGCAGCTTCGGACGGGAAGGAGATACGCAGTATTTT,CASSFGREGDTQYF
once,TRBD1,TRBV18,TRBJ1-5,TGTGCCAGCTCAGAAGGGACAGGGTCTCATCAGCCCCAGCATTTT,CASSEGTGSHQPQHF
NA,NA,TRBV3-1/TRBV3-2,TRBJ1-1,TGTGCCAGCAGCCCCCAAATACTACAGGGCACTGAAGCTTTCTTT,CASSPQILQGTEAFF
once,NA,TRBV3-1/TRBV3-2,TRBJ2-1,TGTGCCAGCAGCCAAGGTTACAGCCTGGCTGGCAATGAGCAGTTCTTC,CASSQGYSLAGNEQFF
NA,NA,TRBV19,TRBJ2-7,TGTGCCAGTAGTACCCCCTGGACAGCACACTACGAGCAGTACTTC,CASSTPWTAHYEQYF
NA,TRBD1,TRBV5-4,TRBJ2-2,TGTGCCAGCAGCCCGGGACAGGCCTCGTCCACCGGGGAGCTGTTTTTT,CASSPGQASSTGELFF
NA,NA,TRBV10-3,TRBJ1-5,TGTGCCATCAGCGCGGGAAGCAATCAGCCCCAGCATTTT,CAISAGSNQPQHF
NA,TRBD1,TRBV7-2,TRBJ2-5,TGTGCCAGCAGCACTACAGGGGGACAAGAGACCCAGTACTTC,CASSTTGGQETQYF
NA,TRBD1,TRBV18,TRBJ2-1,TGTGCCAGCTCGACAGGGGTGGACAATGAGCAGTTCTTC,CASSTGVDNEQFF
NA,TRBD1,TRBV5-5,TRBJ1-2,TGTGCCAGCAGCTTGAGCGGGACAGGGTTCTATGGCTACACCTTC,CASSLSGTGFYGYTF
once,TRBD1,TRBV5-1,TRBJ2-5,TGCGCCAGCAGCTCGTTCGCAGGACAGGGCCGGGGAGAGACCCAGTACTTC,CASSSFAGQGRGETQYF
NA,NA,TRBV19,TRBJ1-6,TGTGCCAGTATGAGGACTAACAGCTATAATTCACCCCTCCACTTT,CASMRTNSYNSPLHF
few,NA,TRBV12-3/TRBV12-4,TRBJ1-2,TGTGCCAGCAGTTTACGCGGGTCCTATGGCTACACCTTC,CASSLRGSYGYTF
NA,NA,TRBV7-9,TRBJ2-3,TGTGCCAGCAGCCGCGGGGATACGCAGTATTTT,CASSRGDTQYF
NA,TRBD2,TRBV6-6,TRBJ2-1,TGTGCCAGCAGGGGGACCGCGGGAGAATCCTACAATGAGCAGTTCTTC,CASRGTAGESYNEQFF
NA,NA,TRBV14,TRBJ1-2,TGTGCCAGCAGCCCGGGTTCTGGCTACACCTTC,CASSPGSGYTF
NA,NA,TRBV6-6,TRBJ2-7,TGTGCCAGCAGTTACCAGGCTCAGGGGCCCGACGAGCAGTACTTC,CASSYQAQGPDEQYF
NA,NA,TRBV7-8,TRBJ2-1,TGTGCCAGCAGCTTAGATCTAGCCAGTGAGCAGTTCTTC,CASSLDLASEQFF
NA,TRBD1,TRBV7-9,TRBJ1-4,TGTGCCAGCAGCTCGGACAGGGGTAATGAAAAACTGTTTTTT,CASSSDRGNEKLFF